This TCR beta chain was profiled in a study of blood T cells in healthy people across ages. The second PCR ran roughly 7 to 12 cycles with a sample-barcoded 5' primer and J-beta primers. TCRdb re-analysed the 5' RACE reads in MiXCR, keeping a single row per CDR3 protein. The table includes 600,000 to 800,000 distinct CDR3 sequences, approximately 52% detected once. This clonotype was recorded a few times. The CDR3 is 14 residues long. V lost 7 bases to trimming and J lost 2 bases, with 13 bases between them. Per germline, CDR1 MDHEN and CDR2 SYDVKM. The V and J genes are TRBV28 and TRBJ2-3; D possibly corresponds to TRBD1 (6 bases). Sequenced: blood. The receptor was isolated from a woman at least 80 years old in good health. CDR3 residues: CASTSGGITDTQYF. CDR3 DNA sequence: TGTGCCAGCACTTCTGGGGGCATCACAGATACGCAGTATTTT.